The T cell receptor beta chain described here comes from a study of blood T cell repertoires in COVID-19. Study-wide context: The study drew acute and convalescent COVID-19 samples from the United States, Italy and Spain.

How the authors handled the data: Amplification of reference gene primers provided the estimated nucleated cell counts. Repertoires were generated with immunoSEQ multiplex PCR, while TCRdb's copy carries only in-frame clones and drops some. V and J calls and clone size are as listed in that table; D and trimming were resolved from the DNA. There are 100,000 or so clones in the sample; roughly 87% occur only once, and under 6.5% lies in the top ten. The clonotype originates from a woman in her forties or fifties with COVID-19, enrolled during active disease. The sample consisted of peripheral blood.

The CDR3 sequence is CASSFIRQLAYEQYF. In nucleotides, the CDR3 is TGTGCCAGCAGCTTCATACGGCAGCTAGCCTACGAGCAGTACTTC. The gene calls are TRBV7-2 and TRBJ2-7, with D hard to call. The germline V and J ends were trimmed by 3 bases and 2 bases, with 14 bases remaining between them. The CDR3 spans 15 residues. Germline assignment: CDR1 SGHTA and CDR2 FQGNSA.